The sample holds one count of the clone carrying this T cell receptor (beta chain). This entry comes from a study of blood T cell repertoires in COVID-19. Study-level background: Material from acute and convalescent COVID-19 was sourced from the United States, Italy and Spain.

Sequencing used immunoSEQ multiplex PCR; TCRdb keeps in-frame clones, though not all of them. The sample has 200,000 to 250,000 clones, roughly 75% seen once. This CDR3 is built from 16 residues. Germline V gives CDR1 SEHNR, CDR2 FQNEAQ (reference sequence). V lost 4 bases, J lost 5 bases, and 10 bases stayed unmatched. Sequenced sample: peripheral blood. The rearrangement uses TRBV7-9 and TRBJ2-7, with 11 positions matching TRBD2. The receptor was isolated from a woman aged 70-85 years with acute or convalescent COVID-19. For the CDR3, the DNA is TGTGCCAGCAGCTCTACATCGGGACTAGCGGTCCACGAGCAGTACTTC. This codes for CASSSTSGLAVHEQYF.